The entry below gives a single T cell receptor (beta chain) sequence along with its context. Its antigen is as yet unknown. Sample-barcoded 5' priming and a J-beta primer mix drove a second PCR of about 6 to 12 cycles. Researchers report that each sample yielded at least 2.5 million CDR3-containing paired-end reads. TCRdb re-called the 5' RACE reads with MiXCR, one entry per CDR3 protein. The sample gives fewer than 2,000,000 distinct CDR3 sequences, 30% to 40% of which show up once; 20% to 25% is in the top ten. This sample stems from a study of blood T cells in healthy people across ages. Study-wide results and limits: There was a strong correlation between TCR beta diversity and naive T cell percentage. Getting older went along with TCR beta diversity per million T cells dropping roughly linearly.

Germline values: CDR1 SEHNR, CDR2 FQNEAQ (reference sequence). This CDR3 comprises 14 residues. V was cut by 3 bases and J by 7 bases, with 13 bases left in between. Caucasian, healthy and from Russia, the donors were aged between about 6 and 90. This clonotype originated in a human donor in good health. J is TRBJ1-5 and V is TRBV7-9; D uncertain. The sequencing sample was made of blood. In DNA, the CDR3 is TGTGCCAGCAGCTTTGGGGAGATAGGACAGCCCCAGCATTTT. It yields the protein CASSFGEIGQPQHF.